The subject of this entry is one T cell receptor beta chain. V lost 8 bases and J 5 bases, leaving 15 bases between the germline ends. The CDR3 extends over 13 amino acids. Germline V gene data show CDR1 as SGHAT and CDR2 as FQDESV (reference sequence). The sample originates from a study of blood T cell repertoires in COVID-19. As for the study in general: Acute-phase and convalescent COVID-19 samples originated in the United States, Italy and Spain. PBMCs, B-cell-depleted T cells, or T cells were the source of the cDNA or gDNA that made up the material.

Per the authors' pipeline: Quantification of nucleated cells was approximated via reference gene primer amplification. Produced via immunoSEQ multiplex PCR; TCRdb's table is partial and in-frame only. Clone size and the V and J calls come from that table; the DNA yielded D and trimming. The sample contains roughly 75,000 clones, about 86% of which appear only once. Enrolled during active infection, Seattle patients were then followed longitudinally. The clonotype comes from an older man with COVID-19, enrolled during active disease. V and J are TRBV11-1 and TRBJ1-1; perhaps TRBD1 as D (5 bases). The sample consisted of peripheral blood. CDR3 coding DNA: TGTGCCAGCGCCCTCGGGGGTCCAACTGAAGCTTTCTTT. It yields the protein CASALGGPTEAFF.